The 4 T cell receptor beta chains below all came from one sample that was sequenced in a study of blood T cell repertoires in COVID-19. Profiled with immunoSEQ multiplex PCR; TCRdb holds only in-frame clones, not every one. The data hold about 80,000 clones, with approximately 80% observed a single time. The specimen sequenced was peripheral blood. The receptors stem from a woman in her 70s with acute or convalescent COVID-19.

V is TRBV6-5 and J is TRBJ1-3; D is undetermined. The CDR3 is made up of 15 amino acids. Trimming pared 6 bases from V and 4 bases from J, leaving 16 bases between. Looked up from germline, CDR1 is MNHEY and CDR2 is SVGAGI. The CDR3 nucleotides are TGTGCCAGCAGCGAGGTACGGAGCACCGGAAACACCATATATTTT. It translates to CASSEVRSTGNTIYF.

The genes are TRBV2 and TRBJ2-2; the D is unclear. This CDR3 contains 14 residues. In germline, CDR1 is SNHLY, CDR2 FYNNEI. The germline V and J ends were trimmed by 7 bases and 0 bases, with 9 bases remaining between them. CDR3 sequence: CASTVPANTGELFF. DNA of the CDR3: TGTGCCAGCACCGTTCCCGCGAACACCGGGGAGCTGTTTTTT.

V and J are TRBV6-5 and TRBJ1-5; TRBD1 matches 8 bases. The CDR3 spans 15 residues. V gave up 6 bases and J gave up 6 bases; unmatched junction bases: 10. Germline values: CDR1 MNHEY, CDR2 SVGAGI. The DNA for the CDR3 is TGTGCCAGCAGGCTTTCGACAGGGGCCGGTCAGCCCCAGCATTTT. Protein product: CASRLSTGAGQPQHF.

The chain links TRBV19 to TRBJ1-2; D gene unclear. CDR3 length: 13 amino acids. Germline V CDR1 and CDR2: LNHDA, SQIVND (reference sequence). Between the trimmed V and J ends, which lost 7 bases and 2 bases, there was a span of 11 bases. The CDR3: CASNFGVNYGYTF. The CDR3, as DNA: TGTGCCAGTAACTTCGGAGTCAACTATGGCTACACCTTC. Full variable domain (rest looked up from reference TRBV19 and TRBJ1-2): DGGITQSPKYLFRKEGQNVTLSCEQNLNHDAMYWYRQDPGQGLRLIYYSQIVNDFQKGDIAEGYSVSREKKESFPLTVTSAQKNPTAFYLCASNFGVNYGYTFGSGTRLTVV.